This T cell receptor (beta chain) comes out of a study of OX40 agonist ivuxolimab in advanced cancers. Study at large: Ivuxolimab was delivered to patients intravenously every 2 weeks at doses spanning 0.01 to 10 mg/kg. A partial response was reached by three patients: one with hepatocellular carcinoma and two with cutaneous melanoma. Regarding the study as a whole: Expanded clones belonging to CD8+ T cells outnumbered, on average, those of CD4+.

As for this clone: Its antigen is undetermined.

Here immunoSEQ multiplex PCR was the method, and the copy in TCRdb shows in-frame clones only, minus some. Among under 25,000 clones listed, over 65% were seen once. The CDR3 runs 15 residues. Looked up from germline, CDR1 is LGHNA and CDR2 is YNFKEQ. Deletions cut 5 bases from V and 1 base from J, with 11 bases between. The sequence was collected from an adult with an advanced solid tumor such as melanoma, head and neck, liver or kidney cancer. Here the sequenced sample was CD4+ or CD8+ T cells sorted from blood, taken in a trial of the OX40 agonist ivuxolimab. The rearrangement uses TRBV4-2 and TRBJ2-2; D is ambiguous. CDR3 loop: CASSSTQRNTGELFF. The CDR3 DNA follows: TGTGCCAGCAGCTCTACTCAGCGGAACACCGGGGAGCTGTTTTTT.